Listed here are 25 T cell receptor beta chains from one sample, sequenced in a study of T cells in Graves' hyperthyroidism and ophthalmopathy (dated by TCRdb to the late 2010s). The library was produced with multiplex PCR. These reads were obtained on an Illumina HiSeq 2000. The TCR beta CDR3 regions were amplified from RNA transcripts. A first-round RT-PCR of the TCR CDR3 used the HTBI primer set with the Qiagen OneStep RT-PCR kit. The public reads were reprocessed in TCRdb via fastp at Q25 and MiXCR, keeping in-frame beta chains. Rows with one shared CDR3 protein collapse into an entry with the most common genes and DNA. This sample lists 380,000 or so distinct CDR3 sequences; roughly 13% were detected once. Around 23% of the sample is in the top ten clones. Input material: blood. The source is a woman aged 25 to 39 with Graves' hyperthyroidism.

This clonotype was counted ten times or more. This chain uses TRBV11-2 with TRBJ2-7; no reliable D call. Trimming left V 0 bases short and J 0 bases short, with 9 bases between. CDR1 and CDR2 from the germline V gene are SGHAT and FQNNGV. This CDR3 has 15 residues. Here the CDR3 DNA reads TGTGCCAGCAGCTTAGATCCCCCTAGCTCCTACGAGCAGTACTTC. Its protein product is CASSLDPPSSYEQYF. Full variable domain (rest looked up from reference TRBV11-2 and TRBJ2-7): EAGVAQSPRYKIIEKRQSVAFWCNPISGHATLYWYQQILGQGPKLLIQFQNNGVVDDSQLPKDRFSAERLKGVDSTLKIQPAKLEDSAVYLCASSLDPPSSYEQYFGPGTRLTVT.

The J gene is TRBJ2-3, the V gene TRBV6-1; D uncertain. With 5 bases removed from V and 6 bases from J, the gap between germline ends came to 6 bases. CDR3 length: 11 residues. The germline gives CDR1 MNHNS, CDR2 SASEGT. CDR3 sequence reads: CASSRDDTQYF. Here the CDR3 DNA reads TGTGCCAGCAGTCGAGATGATACGCAGTATTTT.

The gene calls are TRBV7-9 and TRBJ2-1; 12 bases are a match to TRBD2. The CDR3 length is 14 residues. Germline V gene lookup returns CDR1 SEHNR and CDR2 FQNEAQ (reference sequence). The V gene end was trimmed by 3 bases and the J gene end by 10 bases; junction bases not matched to a gene: 4. CDR3 DNA: TGTGCCAGCAGCTTCTCTAGCGGGAGGGGAGAGCAGTTCTTC. It yields the protein CASSFSSGRGEQFF.

This clonotype was seen only a few times. A read error may account for a junction end that differs from germline. V usage is TRBV7-8 and J usage is TRBJ2-7, with 10 positions matching TRBD2. In germline, CDR1 is SGHVS, CDR2 FQNEAQ. The CDR3 contains 15 residues. In DNA, the CDR3 is TGTGCCAGCAGCCAATCTAGCGGGAGTTCCTCCGAGCAGTACTTC. Its translation: CASSQSSGSSSEQYF.

This clonotype was seen many times. This chain joins TRBV11-3 and TRBJ2-1, with unresolved D. This CDR3 has 13 residues. From germline, CDR1 is SGHNT and CDR2 YENEEA. Trimming stripped 5 bases from V and 5 bases from J, with 10 bases between. The CDR3 DNA reads as TGTGCCAGCAGCCCTACCTGGGACAATGAGCAGTTCTTC. Its translation is CASSPTWDNEQFF. The full variable domain, with the rest looked up from reference TRBV11-3 and TRBJ2-1, is EAGVVQSPRYKIIEKKQPVAFWCNPISGHNTLYWYLQNLGQGPELLIRYENEEAVDDSQLPKDRFSAERLKGVDSTLKIQPAELGDSAVYLCASSPTWDNEQFFGPGTRLTVL.

The chain joins TRBV19 to TRBJ2-1; possible D gene TRBD2, 6 bases. V was trimmed by 5 bases and J by 8 bases, leaving 16 bases between them. Germline-derived CDR1 and CDR2 are LNHDA and SQIVND (reference sequence). This CDR3 has 14 amino acids. Here the CDR3 DNA reads TGTGCCAGTAGTTTGGCGCGGGAACGGGATGAGCAGTTCTTC. It is translated as CASSLARERDEQFF.

This clonotype was recorded many times. V usage is TRBV6-2 or TRBV6-3 and J usage is TRBJ2-7; 7 nucleotides match TRBD2. Germline V gene lookup returns CDR1 MNHEY and CDR2 SVGEGT. Trimming at V came to 2 bases and at J to 2 bases, leaving 6 bases not matched to a gene. The CDR3 contains 15 residues. CDR3 amino acids: CASSYESGAPYEQYF. In DNA, the CDR3 is TGTGCCAGCAGTTACGAGAGCGGGGCCCCCTACGAGCAGTACTTC.

This clonotype was seen many times. The chain uses TRBV5-1 and TRBJ2-1; 9 nucleotides line up with TRBD2. CDR3 size: 14 residues. In germline, CDR1 is SGHRS, CDR2 YFSETQ. The V and J ends lost 4 bases and 8 bases, in that order; junction bases with no gene match: 7. The DNA of the CDR3 is TGCGCCAGCAGCAGCGGACTAGCGATGGATGAGCAGTTCTTC. Protein: CASSSGLAMDEQFF.

This clonotype was detected ten times or more. J is TRBJ2-5 and V is TRBV3-1; D is undetermined. In germline, CDR1 is LGHDT, CDR2 YNNKEL (reference sequence). V was clipped by 4 bases and J by 7 bases, with 19 bases between them. This CDR3 is 15 amino acids long. CDR3 region: CASSPSVGGWGTQYF. DNA of the CDR3: TGTGCCAGCAGCCCCTCTGTGGGCGGCTGGGGGACCCAGTACTTC.

Many counts were recorded for this clonotype. The chain couples TRBV28 to TRBJ2-1; 9 positions agree with TRBD2. The germline V gene encodes CDR1 MDHEN and CDR2 SYDVKM. Germline trimming cut 2 bases from V and 13 bases from J; bases unmatched to any gene: 9. The CDR3 consists of 14 residues. The CDR3: CASSLAGGPPIQFF. CDR3 nucleotide sequence: TGTGCCAGCAGTTTAGCGGGAGGGCCGCCGATCCAGTTCTTC.

The chain employs TRBV11-2 and TRBJ2-1; no clear D gene. The CDR3 is made up of 13 amino acids. Trimming pared 5 bases from V and 6 bases from J, leaving 11 bases between. CDR1 and CDR2 from the germline V gene are SGHAT and FQNNGV. CDR3 DNA: TGTGCCAGCAGCCCCCTGAGACCCAATGAGCAGTTCTTC. Translating gives CASSPLRPNEQFF.

In its sample, this clonotype was seen a few times. V is TRBV20-1 and J is TRBJ1-5; tentative D call: TRBD1 (5 bases). Trimming pared 3 bases from V and 4 bases from J, leaving 13 bases between. Germline V gives CDR1 DFQATT, CDR2 SNEGSKA (reference sequence). The CDR3 contains 14 residues. This chain's CDR3 is CSASVGTLNQPQHF. CDR3 bases: TGCAGTGCTAGTGTCGGGACTCTTAATCAGCCCCAGCATTTT.

There are many counts of this clonotype. The rearrangement links TRBV7-2 to TRBJ2-1; 9 bases fit TRBD2. The CDR3 sequence is 15 residues long. Unmatched junction bases numbered 9, after V lost 5 bases and J lost 7 bases. Germline-derived CDR1 and CDR2 are SGHTA and FQGNSA. In DNA, the CDR3 is TGTGCCAGCAGCCGTACGCAGAGCGGGAGGAATGAGCAGTTCTTC. Its translation is CASSRTQSGRNEQFF.

This clonotype showed up many times. The rearrangement links TRBV2 to TRBJ2-1; the D gene is possibly TRBD2 (5 bases). Germline V gene lookup returns CDR1 SNHLY and CDR2 FYNNEI. The CDR3 length is 17 residues. Trimming left V 3 bases short and J 7 bases short, with 22 bases between. Written as DNA, the CDR3 is TGTGCCAGCAGTGAGGATGTAGGCGGGCTTTTTGGGAATGAGCAGTTCTTC. Protein product: CASSEDVGGLFGNEQFF. Using reference TRBV2 and TRBJ2-1 for the parts outside the CDR3, the full variable domain is EPEVTQTPSHQVTQMGQEVILRCVPISNHLYFYWYRQILGQKVEFLVSFYNNEISEKSEIFDDQFSVERPDGSNFTLKIRSTKLEDSAMYFCASSEDVGGLFGNEQFFGPGTRLTVL.

This clonotype was recorded a few times. The chain combines TRBV19 with TRBJ2-1; 13 bases are shared with TRBD2. The V and J ends lost 4 bases and 9 bases, in that order; junction bases with no gene match: 12. The CDR3 runs 17 residues. Germline lookup yields CDR1 LNHDA and CDR2 SQIVND (reference sequence). In DNA form, the CDR3 reads TGTGCCAGTAGTAATAATCGGGGACTAGCGGGAACTGGTGAGCAGTTCTTC. Amino acids: CASSNNRGLAGTGEQFF.

The chain uses TRBV4-1 and TRBJ2-3, with a possible D match to TRBD2 (6 bases). The V and J ends lost 0 bases and 1 base respectively, with 11 bases between them. This CDR3 region has 16 residues. Germline V gene lookup returns CDR1 MGHRA and CDR2 YSYEKL. This CDR3 is CASSQESGFGTDTQYF. CDR3 nucleotides: TGCGCCAGCAGCCAAGAGAGCGGGTTTGGCACAGATACGCAGTATTTT.

The chain joins TRBV10-3 to TRBJ2-3, with 7 bases lining up with TRBD2. This CDR3 spans 15 amino acids. Germline CDR1 ENHRY, CDR2 SYGVKD. V gave up 6 bases and J gave up 2 bases; unmatched junction bases: 8. Here the CDR3 reads CAIRMGLADTDTQYF. As DNA, the CDR3 is TGTGCCATCAGGATGGGTCTAGCGGACACAGATACGCAGTATTTT.

This clonotype was picked up a small number of times. The chain employs TRBV10-3 and TRBJ2-1; D is perhaps TRBD2 (6 bases). Germline lookup yields CDR1 ENHRY and CDR2 SYGVKD. CDR3 length: 16 residues. The ends were cut back, 3 bases at V and 5 bases at J, with 17 bases in the middle. Written as DNA, the CDR3 is TGTGCCATCAGTGACACCCGGCGAGGAGGGAACAATGAGCAGTTCTTC. Encoded protein: CAISDTRRGGNNEQFF.

This clonotype was observed at least ten times. The chain has TRBV6-1 and TRBJ2-1; D is ambiguous. This CDR3 has 14 amino acids. The germline V gene has CDR1 MNHNS and CDR2 SASEGT. V shed 0 bases and J shed 10 bases, with 13 bases lying between them. CDR3 region: CASSEALRGFEQFF. The CDR3 DNA follows: TGTGCCAGCAGTGAAGCGCTTCGAGGTTTCGAGCAGTTCTTC.

In this sample, this clonotype turned up many times. The chain is built from TRBV20-1 and TRBJ2-1, with D perhaps TRBD2 (6 bases). This CDR3 spans 16 amino acids. V lost 0 bases and J 1 base, leaving 13 bases between the germline ends. Looked up from germline, CDR1 is DFQATT and CDR2 is SNEGSKA (reference sequence). The CDR3 protein is CSARDHTAGSYNEQFF. The CDR3 DNA sequence: TGCAGTGCTAGAGATCATACGGCGGGATCCTACAATGAGCAGTTCTTC.

In its sample, this clonotype was seen a few times. This CDR3 is CASTPPGVIETSGRPRKNEQFF. The CDR3 DNA reads TGTGCCAGCACCCCCCCGGGCGTCATAGAGACTAGCGGGAGGCCCCGAAAGAATGAGCAGTTCTTC. This sequence joins TRBV28 and TRBJ2-1; 13 positions match TRBD2. Germline CDR1 MDHEN, CDR2 SYDVKM. V dropped 7 bases and J dropped 7; count of bases not matched to a gene: 28. The CDR3 consists of 22 residues.

This clonotype has a handful of counts. V is TRBV6-4 and J is TRBJ2-7; 12 bases match TRBD2. The V and J ends lost 6 bases and 6 bases, in that order; junction bases with no gene match: 6. The CDR3 extends over 14 amino acids. Germline CDR1 reads MRHNA; CDR2 reads SNTAGT. The CDR3 coding sequence is TGTGCCAGCAGCGGACTAGCGGGATTTACCGAGCAGTACTTC. Protein: CASSGLAGFTEQYF.

This clonotype occurred many times. The chain employs TRBV16 and TRBJ1-4, with no clear D. V was clipped by 5 bases and J by 7 bases, with 14 bases between them. Germline V gives CDR1 KGHSY, CDR2 FQNENV. This CDR3 is built from 14 residues. Written as DNA, the CDR3 is TGTGCCAGCAGCACCGGGCCTCTCACTGAAAAACTGTTTTTT. Its translation is CASSTGPLTEKLFF.

This clonotype was seen many times. The chain couples TRBV20-1 to TRBJ2-1; no reliable D call. Germline values: CDR1 DFQATT, CDR2 SNEGSKA (reference sequence). With 6 bases removed from V and 5 bases from J, the gap between germline ends came to 5 bases. The length of the CDR3 is 10 residues. CDR3 residues: CSASDNEQFF. CDR3 bases: TGCAGTGCCTCAGACAATGAGCAGTTCTTC.

The genes are TRBV2 and TRBJ2-2, with 7 bases that match TRBD1. The V gene's germline CDR1 is SNHLY and CDR2 FYNNEI. The CDR3 spans 16 residues. J gave up 6 bases and V 8 bases, and 15 bases lay outside the gene matches. In DNA form, the CDR3 reads TGTGCCAGCCAACACTCCGTTAAAACAGGGGCCGGGGAGCTGTTTTTT. The encoded protein is CASQHSVKTGAGELFF.